The rows below give T cell receptor beta chains drawn from one sample of a study of control samples from healthy donors and cancer patients. Clones were sequenced by immunoSEQ multiplex PCR, and TCRdb holds only the in-frame ones, with some missing. This sample's table has roughly 200,000 clones. The specimen was blood. These receptors originate from a woman in her thirties in good health. Both conserved end residues are part of each CDR3. Fields, in order: V gene, D gene, J gene, CDR3 length, CDR3 DNA, CDR3 protein. A D gene is named only where the DNA matches it firmly.

V: TRBV5-1; D: TRBD2; J: TRBJ2-5; length: 17; DNA: TGCGCCAGCAGCTTGTGGGCTAGCGGGGGACGCCAAGAGACCCAGTACTTC; CDR3: CASSLWASGGRQETQYF
V: TRBV6-4; D: TRBD1; J: TRBJ2-7; length: 15; DNA: TGTGCCAGCAGTTTCAACTCGGGACAGCCCTACGAGCAGTACTTC; CDR3: CASSFNSGQPYEQYF
V: TRBV11-2; D: .; J: TRBJ1-2; length: 14; DNA: TGTGCCAGCAGCTTAGACTTCAGAGCCTACGGCTACACCTTC; CDR3: CASSLDFRAYGYTF
V: TRBV4-1; D: .; J: TRBJ2-7; length: 12; DNA: TGCGCCAGCAGCCGAATAGGGGCCGAGCAGTACTTC; CDR3: CASSRIGAEQYF
V: TRBV10-3; D: TRBD1; J: TRBJ1-1; length: 11; DNA: TGTGCCACCAGGGGGGCCACTGAAGCTTTCTTT; CDR3: CATRGATEAFF
V: TRBV10-3; D: .; J: TRBJ2-5; length: 15; DNA: TGTGCCATCAGTGAAGGCGGGGGCGGTAAAGAGACCCAGTACTTC; CDR3: CAISEGGGGKETQYF
V: TRBV18; D: .; J: TRBJ1-1; length: 14; DNA: TGTGCCAGCTCCCCCGTGGGGCGCAACACTGAAGCTTTCTTT; CDR3: CASSPVGRNTEAFF
V: TRBV5-1; D: .; J: TRBJ1-4; length: 16; DNA: TGCGCCAGCAGCTTGGGGCCGGGACGGATTAATGAAAAACTGTTTTTT; CDR3: CASSLGPGRINEKLFF
V: TRBV7-6; D: .; J: TRBJ2-1; length: 17; DNA: TGTGCCAGCAGCTTAGTAGCCTCCCTAGTCACCGGGAATGAGCAGTTCTTC; CDR3: CASSLVASLVTGNEQFF
V: TRBV4-2; D: .; J: TRBJ1-6; length: 16; DNA: TGTGCCAGCAGCCAGGACGGCTCAAACTATAATTCACCCCTCCACTTT; CDR3: CASSQDGSNYNSPLHF
V: TRBV20-1; D: TRBD2; J: TRBJ2-7; length: 16; DNA: TGCAGTGCTAGTAGGACGGGGGGTCGCAACTCCTACGAGCAGTACTTC; CDR3: CSASRTGGRNSYEQYF
V: TRBV7-9; D: .; J: TRBJ1-2; length: 16; DNA: TGTGCCAGCAGCTTAGATGGCCGCCGGGGTAACTATGGCTACACCTTC; CDR3: CASSLDGRRGNYGYTF
V: TRBV4-1; D: .; J: TRBJ1-5; length: 16; DNA: TGCGCCAGCAGGCTAGTCGTTGGGGGGGGCAATCAGCCCCAGCATTTT; CDR3: CASRLVVGGGNQPQHF
V: TRBV6-2/TRBV6-3; D: .; J: TRBJ2-5; length: 17; DNA: TGTGCCAGCAGTTACCTCACCAGGGCCCCAGGACAAGAGACCCAGTACTTC; CDR3: CASSYLTRAPGQETQYF
V: TRBV15; D: TRBD1; J: TRBJ1-1; length: 15; DNA: TGTGCCACCAGCAGAGGACAGGGGAAGGACACTGAAGCTTTCTTT; CDR3: CATSRGQGKDTEAFF
V: TRBV3-1/TRBV3-2; D: TRBD1; J: TRBJ1-3; length: 16; DNA: TGTGCCAGCAGCCCCTCCGGGACAGGAAAAAGAAACACCATATATTTT; CDR3: CASSPSGTGKRNTIYF
V: TRBV7-9; D: .; J: TRBJ1-6; length: 12; DNA: TGTGCCAGCAGCTTAGCCGATTCACCCCTCCACTTT; CDR3: CASSLADSPLHF
V: TRBV18; D: .; J: TRBJ2-5; length: 20; DNA: TGTGCCAGCTCACCTGGGATGGGACGCGTTATCTTCGGGCTAGTTATGGCCCAGTACTTC; CDR3: CASSPGMGRVIFGLVMAQYF
V: TRBV6-1; D: TRBD1; J: TRBJ1-6; length: 16; DNA: TGTGCCAGCAGTGACGTTGGCCAGGGGGCAAATTCACCCCTCCACTTT; CDR3: CASSDVGQGANSPLHF
V: TRBV6-6; D: TRBD1; J: TRBJ1-1; length: 14; DNA: TGTGCCAGCAGTTACCGGGGGACAGCCACTGAAGCTTTCTTT; CDR3: CASSYRGTATEAFF
V: TRBV7-6; D: .; J: TRBJ2-1; length: 14; DNA: TGTGCCAGCAGCTCGGTAAGCCCCTACAATGAGCAGTTCTTC; CDR3: CASSSVSPYNEQFF
V: TRBV3-1/TRBV3-2; D: .; J: TRBJ1-4; length: 17; DNA: TGTGCCAGCAGCCATGGGAAACTACAAGGCCTTAATGAAAAACTGTTTTTT; CDR3: CASSHGKLQGLNEKLFF
V: TRBV28; D: .; J: TRBJ1-2; length: 14; DNA: TGTGCCAGCAGTTTAGGCGTCTTATGGTATGGCTACACCTTC; CDR3: CASSLGVLWYGYTF
V: TRBV6-5; D: .; J: TRBJ2-7; length: 15; DNA: TGTGCCAGCAGTTACGAGGGGCAGGGGCTTTACGAGCAGTACTTC; CDR3: CASSYEGQGLYEQYF
V: TRBV28; D: .; J: TRBJ1-2; length: 13; DNA: TGTGCCAGCAGTTTGGCCCAGATCTATGGCTACACCTTC; CDR3: CASSLAQIYGYTF
V: TRBV7-6; D: .; J: TRBJ1-1; length: 16; DNA: TGTGCCAGCAGCTTAGACGATGGGAGTTGGGACACTGAAGCTTTCTTT; CDR3: CASSLDDGSWDTEAFF
V: TRBV27; D: TRBD1; J: TRBJ1-2; length: 14; DNA: TGTGCCAGCAGTCCACAATGGGACAGGTATGGCTACACCTTC; CDR3: CASSPQWDRYGYTF
V: TRBV5-5; D: TRBD2; J: TRBJ2-7; length: 13; DNA: TGTGCCAGCAGCCCGTTAGACGCGAACCGGGAGGGCTTC; CDR3: CASSPLDANREGF
V: TRBV15; D: .; J: TRBJ2-3; length: 15; DNA: TGTGCCACCAGCAGCGGGTTCCCGGGTTTAGATACGCAGTATTTT; CDR3: CATSSGFPGLDTQYF
V: TRBV14; D: .; J: TRBJ2-3; length: 16; DNA: TGTGCCAGCAGCCAAGCGGTCGCACGGCACACAGATACGCAGTATTTT; CDR3: CASSQAVARHTDTQYF
V: TRBV4-1; D: .; J: TRBJ1-1; length: 14; DNA: TGCGCCAGCAGGGGTCGCACGACAAACACTGAAGCTTTCTTT; CDR3: CASRGRTTNTEAFF
V: TRBV12-3/TRBV12-4; D: .; J: TRBJ1-2; length: 11; DNA: TGTGCCAGCAGTCTCGGGTATGGCTACACCTTC; CDR3: CASSLGYGYTF
V: TRBV19; D: .; J: TRBJ2-2; length: 15; DNA: TGTGCCAGTAGTATCGGGCGGGAGAACACCGGGGAGCTGTTTTTT; CDR3: CASSIGRENTGELFF
V: TRBV19; D: .; J: TRBJ2-3; length: 14; DNA: TGTGCCAGTAGTCCCAGTTTTGTCACAGATACGCAGTATTTT; CDR3: CASSPSFVTDTQYF
V: TRBV4-3; D: TRBD1; J: TRBJ1-1; length: 16; DNA: TGCGCCAGCAGCCCAGACAGGGGGGGTGGGAACACTGAAGCTTTCTTT; CDR3: CASSPDRGGGNTEAFF